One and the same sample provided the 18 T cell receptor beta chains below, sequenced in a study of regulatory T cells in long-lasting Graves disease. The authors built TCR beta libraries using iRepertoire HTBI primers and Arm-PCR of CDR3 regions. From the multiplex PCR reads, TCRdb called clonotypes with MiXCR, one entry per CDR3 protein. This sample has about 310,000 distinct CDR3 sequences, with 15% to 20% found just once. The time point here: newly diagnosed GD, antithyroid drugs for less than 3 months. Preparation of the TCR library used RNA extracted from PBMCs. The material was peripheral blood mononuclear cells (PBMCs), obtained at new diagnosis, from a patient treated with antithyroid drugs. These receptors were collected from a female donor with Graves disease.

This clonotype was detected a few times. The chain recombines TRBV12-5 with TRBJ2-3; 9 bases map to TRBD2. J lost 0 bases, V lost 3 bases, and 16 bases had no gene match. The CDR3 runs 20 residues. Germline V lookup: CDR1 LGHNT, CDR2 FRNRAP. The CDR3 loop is CASGFEKELAGVLSTDTQYF. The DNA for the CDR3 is TGTGCTAGTGGTTTCGAGAAGGAATTAGCGGGAGTGCTTAGCACAGATACGCAGTATTTT.

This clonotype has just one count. This chain's CDR3 is CASSRGLAGGTDTQYF. DNA of the CDR3: TGTGCCAGCAGCCGTGGACTAGCGGGAGGCACAGATACGCAGTATTTT. V gene TRBV7-9 combines with J gene TRBJ2-3, with 13 bases lining up with TRBD2. The CDR3 has 16 residues. CDR1 is SEHNR and CDR2 is FQNEAQ in the germline V gene (reference sequence). Unmatched junction bases numbered 3, after V lost 5 bases and J lost 1 base.

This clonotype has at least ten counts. The CDR3 protein is CASRSTGTGGRDTQYF. The CDR3 DNA sequence: TGTGCCAGCAGGTCCACCGGGACAGGGGGCCGAGATACGCAGTATTTT. The rearrangement joins TRBV28 to TRBJ2-3; TRBD1 aligns across 12 bases. Germline CDR1 reads MDHEN; CDR2 reads SYDVKM. V lost 6 bases and J lost 5; bases outside the gene matches: 9. The CDR3 is 16 residues long.

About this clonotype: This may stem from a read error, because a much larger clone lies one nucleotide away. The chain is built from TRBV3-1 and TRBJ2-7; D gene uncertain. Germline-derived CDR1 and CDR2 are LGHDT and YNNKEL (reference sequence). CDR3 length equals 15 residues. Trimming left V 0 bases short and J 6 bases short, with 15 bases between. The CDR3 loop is CASSQELDAYFEQYF. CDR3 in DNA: TGTGCCAGCAGCCAAGAGCTGGATGCATACTTCGAGCAGTACTTC.

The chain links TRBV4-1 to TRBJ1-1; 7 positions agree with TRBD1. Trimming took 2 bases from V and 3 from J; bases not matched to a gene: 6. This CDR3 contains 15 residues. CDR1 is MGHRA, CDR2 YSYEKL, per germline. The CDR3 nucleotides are TGCGCCAGCAGCCAACTTCCAGGACAGGACACTGAAGCTTTCTTT. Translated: CASSQLPGQDTEAFF.

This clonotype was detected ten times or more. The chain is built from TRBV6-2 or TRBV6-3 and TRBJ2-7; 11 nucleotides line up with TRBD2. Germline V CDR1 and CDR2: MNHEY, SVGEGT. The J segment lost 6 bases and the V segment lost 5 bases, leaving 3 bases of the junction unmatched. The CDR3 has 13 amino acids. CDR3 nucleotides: TGTGCCAGCAGTGGAACTAGCGGGGGCGAGCAGTACTTC. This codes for CASSGTSGGEQYF.

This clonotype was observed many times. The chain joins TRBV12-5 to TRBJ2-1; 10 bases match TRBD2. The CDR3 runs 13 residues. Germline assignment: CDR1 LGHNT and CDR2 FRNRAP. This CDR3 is CACGLAGDNEQFF. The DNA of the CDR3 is TGTGCCTGTGGGCTAGCGGGAGACAATGAGCAGTTCTTC.

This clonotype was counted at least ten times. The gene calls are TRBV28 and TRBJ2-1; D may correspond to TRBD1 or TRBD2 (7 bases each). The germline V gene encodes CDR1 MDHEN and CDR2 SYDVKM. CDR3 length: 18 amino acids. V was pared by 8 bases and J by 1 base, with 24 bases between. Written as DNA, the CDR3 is TGTGCCAGCGCACCGGGACAGTCGGCTAGCGGTTCCTACAATGAGCAGTTCTTC. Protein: CASAPGQSASGSYNEQFF.

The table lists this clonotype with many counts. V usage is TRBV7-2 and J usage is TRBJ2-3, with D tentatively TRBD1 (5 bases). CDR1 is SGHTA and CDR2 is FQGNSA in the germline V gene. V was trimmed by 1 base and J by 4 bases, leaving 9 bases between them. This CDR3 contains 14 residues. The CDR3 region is CASSLVGRSDTQYF. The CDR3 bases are TGTGCCAGCAGCTTAGTGGGGCGATCAGATACGCAGTATTTT.

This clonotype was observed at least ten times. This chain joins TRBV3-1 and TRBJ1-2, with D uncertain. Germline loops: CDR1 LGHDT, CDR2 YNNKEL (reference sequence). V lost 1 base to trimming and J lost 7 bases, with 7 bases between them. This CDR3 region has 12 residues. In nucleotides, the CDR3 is TGTGCCAGCAGCCAAGGAGGAGGTGGCTACACCTTC. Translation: CASSQGGGGYTF.

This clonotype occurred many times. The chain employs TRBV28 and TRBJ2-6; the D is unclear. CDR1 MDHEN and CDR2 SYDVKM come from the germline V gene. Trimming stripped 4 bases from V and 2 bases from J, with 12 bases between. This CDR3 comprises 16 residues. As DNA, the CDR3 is TGTGCCAGCAGTTCCTCTGAAGCTACTGGGGCCAACGTCCTGACTTTC. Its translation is CASSSSEATGANVLTF.

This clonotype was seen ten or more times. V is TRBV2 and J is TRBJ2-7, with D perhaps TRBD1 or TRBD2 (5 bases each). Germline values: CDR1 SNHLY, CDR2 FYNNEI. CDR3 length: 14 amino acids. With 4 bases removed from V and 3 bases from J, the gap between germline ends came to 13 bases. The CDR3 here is CASSGDGTFYEQYF. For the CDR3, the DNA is TGTGCCAGCAGTGGGGACGGAACCTTCTACGAGCAGTACTTC. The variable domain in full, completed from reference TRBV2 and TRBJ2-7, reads EPEVTQTPSHQVTQMGQEVILRCVPISNHLYFYWYRQILGQKVEFLVSFYNNEISEKSEIFDDQFSVERPDGSNFTLKIRSTKLEDSAMYFCASSGDGTFYEQYFGPGTRLTVT.

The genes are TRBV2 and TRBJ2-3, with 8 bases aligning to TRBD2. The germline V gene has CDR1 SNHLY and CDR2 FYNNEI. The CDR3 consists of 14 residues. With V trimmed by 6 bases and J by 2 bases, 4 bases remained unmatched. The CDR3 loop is CASSGRGDTDTQYF. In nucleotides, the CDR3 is TGTGCCAGCAGCGGGAGGGGTGACACAGATACGCAGTATTTT.

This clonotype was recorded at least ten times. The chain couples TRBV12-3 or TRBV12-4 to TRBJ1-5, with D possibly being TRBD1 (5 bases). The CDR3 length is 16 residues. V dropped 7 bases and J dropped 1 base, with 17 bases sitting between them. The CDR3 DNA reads TGTGCCAGCATGGCGGTAGGGGTTAAGAGCAATCAGCCCCAGCATTTT. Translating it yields CASMAVGVKSNQPQHF.

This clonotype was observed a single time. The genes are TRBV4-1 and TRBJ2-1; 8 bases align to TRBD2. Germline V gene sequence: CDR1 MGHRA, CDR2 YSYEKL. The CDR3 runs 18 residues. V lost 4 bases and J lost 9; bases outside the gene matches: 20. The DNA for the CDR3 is TGCGCCAGCAGCCCACTCAGGAGAAGGGGAACTAGCGGCGGTGAGCAGTTCTTC. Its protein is CASSPLRRRGTSGGEQFF.

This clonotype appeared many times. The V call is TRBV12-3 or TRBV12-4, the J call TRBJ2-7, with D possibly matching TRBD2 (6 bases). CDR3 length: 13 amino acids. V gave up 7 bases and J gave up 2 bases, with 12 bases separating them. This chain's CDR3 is CASTGTDAYEQYF. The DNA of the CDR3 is TGTGCCAGCACAGGGACTGATGCCTACGAGCAGTACTTC.

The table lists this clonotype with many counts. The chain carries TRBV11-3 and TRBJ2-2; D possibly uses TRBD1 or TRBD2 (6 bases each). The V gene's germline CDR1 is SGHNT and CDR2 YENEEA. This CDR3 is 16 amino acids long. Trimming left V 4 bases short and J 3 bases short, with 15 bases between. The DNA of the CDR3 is TGTGCCAGCAGCTACCCCCGGGGGCGAGACACCGGGGAGCTGTTTTTT. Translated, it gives CASSYPRGRDTGELFF.

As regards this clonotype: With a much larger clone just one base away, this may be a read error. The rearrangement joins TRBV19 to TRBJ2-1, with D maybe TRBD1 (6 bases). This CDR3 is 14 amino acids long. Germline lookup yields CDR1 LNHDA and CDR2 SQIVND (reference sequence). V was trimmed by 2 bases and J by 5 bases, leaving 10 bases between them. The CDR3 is CASSITGSHNEQFF. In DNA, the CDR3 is TGTGCCAGTAGTATAACAGGGAGTCACAATGAGCAGTTCTTC.